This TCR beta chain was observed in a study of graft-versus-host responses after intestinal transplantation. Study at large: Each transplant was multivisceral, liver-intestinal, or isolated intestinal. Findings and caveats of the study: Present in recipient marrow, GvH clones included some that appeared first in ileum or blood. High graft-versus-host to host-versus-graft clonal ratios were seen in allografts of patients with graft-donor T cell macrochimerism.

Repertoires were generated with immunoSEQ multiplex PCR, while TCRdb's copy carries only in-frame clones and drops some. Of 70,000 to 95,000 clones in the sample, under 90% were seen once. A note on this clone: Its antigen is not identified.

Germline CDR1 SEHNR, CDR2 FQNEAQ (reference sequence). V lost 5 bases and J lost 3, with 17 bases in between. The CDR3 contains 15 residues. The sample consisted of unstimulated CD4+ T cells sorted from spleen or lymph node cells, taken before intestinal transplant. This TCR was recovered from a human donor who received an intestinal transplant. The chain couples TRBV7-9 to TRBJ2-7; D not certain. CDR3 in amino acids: CASSRDAGPYYEQYF. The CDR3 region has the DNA TGTGCCAGCAGCCGAGACGCAGGCCCGTACTACGAGCAGTACTTC.